Each of the 5 T cell receptor beta chains below was sequenced from the same sample in a study of blood T cell repertoires in COVID-19. This table comes from immunoSEQ multiplex PCR, and its TCRdb copy is limited to in-frame clones, with some not included. The sample records about 300,000 clones, roughly 90% being singletons. Sequenced sample: peripheral blood. Receptors originate from a man younger than 35 who had recovered from COVID-19.

J is TRBJ1-6 and V is TRBV19; TRBD1 matches 10 bases. The V gene end was trimmed by 5 bases and the J gene end by 8 bases; junction bases not matched to a gene: 15. Germline CDR1 is LNHDA and CDR2 is SQIVND (reference sequence). CDR3 length equals 18 residues. CDR3 coding DNA: TGTGCCAGTAGTGCTATCCGGGACAGGGGCTGGTTGGATTCACCCCTCCACTTT. As protein: CASSAIRDRGWLDSPLHF.

The rearrangement joins TRBV6-2 or TRBV6-3 to TRBJ2-2; 7 bases match TRBD1. V lost 4 bases, J lost 0 bases, and 8 bases stayed unmatched. Germline assignment: CDR1 MNHEY and CDR2 SVGEGT. This CDR3 is 17 amino acids long. The CDR3 loop is CASSWNPRGSNTGELFF. CDR3 coding DNA: TGTGCCAGCAGTTGGAATCCCAGGGGGTCGAACACCGGGGAGCTGTTTTTT.

The J gene is TRBJ2-3, the V gene TRBV5-1; 9 nucleotides align to TRBD1. Trimming removed 4 bases from V and 4 bases from J; junction bases left unmatched: 13. The CDR3 contains 17 residues. The germline V gene encodes CDR1 SGHRS and CDR2 YFSETQ. In nucleotides, the CDR3 is TGCGCCAGCAGCAGGAGGTTTTGGACAGGGGACCCAGATACGCAGTATTTT. Amino acid sequence: CASSRRFWTGDPDTQYF. Together with reference TRBV5-1 and TRBJ2-3, the CDR3 gives the full variable domain: KAGVTQTPRYLIKTRGQQVTLSCSPISGHRSVSWYQQTPGQGLQFLFEYFSETQRNKGNFPGRFSGRQFSNSRSEMNVSTLELGDSALYLCASSRRFWTGDPDTQYFGPGTRLTVL.

The CDR3 sequence: CASSASGQLRNEKLFF. The CDR3 DNA reads TGTGCCAGCAGCGCAAGCGGACAGCTGAGAAATGAAAAACTGTTTTTT. The chain uses TRBV11-2 and TRBJ1-4; a possible D gene is TRBD1 (6 bases). Trimming removed 5 bases at V and 5 bases at J, with 18 bases between. The CDR3 runs 16 residues. Germline V gives CDR1 SGHAT, CDR2 FQNNGV.

This clone was picked up one time. This sequence joins TRBV3-1 (or the pseudogene TRBV3-2) and TRBJ2-7, with D perhaps matching TRBD1 (7 bases). The ends were cut back, 3 bases at V and 2 bases at J, with 14 bases in the middle. Germline lookup yields CDR1 LGHDT and CDR2 YNNKEL (reference sequence). The CDR3 extends over 15 amino acids. The CDR3 loop is CASSQEGAGAYEQYF. CDR3 in DNA: TGTGCCAGCAGCCAGGAGGGGGCAGGGGCCTACGAGCAGTACTTC.